The following is a TCR beta chain sequence with its context. The antigen is not known. Trimming cost V 4 bases and J 5 bases, with 9 bases left between them. Germline V gene lookup returns CDR1 SQVTM and CDR2 ANQGSEA. The CDR3 sequence is 12 residues long. The data stem from a study of cytomegalovirus exposure and HLA in healthy donors. Study details: Among the 300 to 400 donors who were genotyped, over 70% fell in the genetic ancestry cluster that is associated with self-reported Caucasian donors. Findings and caveats of the study: Rarity marked most TCR sequences, yet some public TCRs occurred in many donors. Later findings reportedly placed an Asian-associated ancestry cluster below the approximately 650-donor mean for N-insertions.

PCR was performed using 60 Vbeta and 13 Jbeta primers. The assay was immunoSEQ multiplex PCR, and TCRdb's table has in-frame clones only and misses some. Here the sample table reports approximately 130,000 clones. Sequencing used PBMCs. The chain couples TRBV29-1 to TRBJ1-5, with D maybe TRBD1 (6 bases). This TCR derives from a woman aged 55 to 70 in good health and CMV-seronegative. The CDR3 here is CSVADSYQPQHF. The CDR3 nucleotides are TGCAGCGTTGCGGACAGCTATCAGCCCCAGCATTTT. Full variable domain (rest looked up from reference TRBV29-1 and TRBJ1-5): SAVISQKPSRDICQRGTSLTIQCQVDSQVTMMFWYRQQPGQSLTLIATANQGSEATYESGFVIDKFPISRPNLTFSTLTVSNMSPEDSSIYLCSVADSYQPQHFGDGTRLSIL.